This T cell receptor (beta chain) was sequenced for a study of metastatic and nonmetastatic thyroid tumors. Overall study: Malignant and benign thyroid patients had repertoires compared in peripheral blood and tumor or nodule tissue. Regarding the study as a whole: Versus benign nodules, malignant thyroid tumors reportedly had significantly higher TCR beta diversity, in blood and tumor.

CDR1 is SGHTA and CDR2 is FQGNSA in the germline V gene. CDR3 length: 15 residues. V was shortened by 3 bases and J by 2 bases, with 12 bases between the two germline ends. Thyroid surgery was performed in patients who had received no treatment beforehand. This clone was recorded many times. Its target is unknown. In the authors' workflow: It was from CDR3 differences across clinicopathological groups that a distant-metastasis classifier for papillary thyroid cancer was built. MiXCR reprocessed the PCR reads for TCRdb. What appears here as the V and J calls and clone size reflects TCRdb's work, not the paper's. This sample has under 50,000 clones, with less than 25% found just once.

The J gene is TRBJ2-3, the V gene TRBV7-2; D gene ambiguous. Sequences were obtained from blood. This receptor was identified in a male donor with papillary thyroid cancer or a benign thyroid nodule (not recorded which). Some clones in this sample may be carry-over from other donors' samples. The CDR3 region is CASSFRWLYTDTQYF. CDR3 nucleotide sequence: TGTGCCAGCAGCTTCCGATGGTTGTACACAGATACGCAGTATTTT.